A single sample is the source of the 4 T cell receptor beta chains below, sequenced in a study of neurological immune-mediated disorders. TCRdb passed the 5' RACE reads through MiXCR, listing each CDR3 protein once. The sample contains 70,000 to 90,000 distinct CDR3 sequences, approximately 5.8% of which appear only once. Time point meaning: longitudinal time-point 2. Sequenced material: PBMCs. These receptors were collected from a woman aged 60-75 years with multiple sclerosis.

In this sample, this clonotype turned up many times. This rearrangement joins TRBV6-5 to TRBJ2-7, with D hard to call. Trimming shortened V by 0 bases and J by 2 bases, and 5 bases separated the two germline ends. This CDR3 region has 13 residues. CDR1 and CDR2 from the germline V gene are MNHEY and SVGAGI. This CDR3 is CASSYSTPYEQYF. The CDR3 coding sequence is TGTGCCAGCAGTTACTCGACGCCCTACGAGCAGTACTTC.

In this sample, this clonotype turned up a few times. The chain has TRBV5-1 and TRBJ1-3; no firm D call. V was pared by 3 bases and J by 0 bases, with 7 bases between. Germline CDR1 is SGHRS and CDR2 is YFSETQ. The CDR3 has 14 amino acids. The CDR3 DNA reads as TGCGCCAGCAGCTCTCACAACTCTGGAAACACCATATATTTT. Amino acid sequence: CASSSHNSGNTIYF.

This clonotype was found many times. The rearrangement links TRBV24-1 to TRBJ2-1; 9 nucleotides agree with TRBD1. The CDR3 is 15 amino acids. The germline V gene encodes CDR1 KGHDR and CDR2 SFDVKD. V shed 4 bases, J shed 7 bases, and the junction held 7 bases outside the gene matches. This CDR3 reads CATSEPRDRVNEQFF. CDR3 coding DNA: TGTGCCACCAGTGAACCCCGGGACAGGGTAAATGAGCAGTTCTTC.

There are many counts of this clonotype. The V call is TRBV5-1, the J call TRBJ1-1; D is possibly TRBD1 (5 bases). CDR3 length: 13 amino acids. V dropped 4 bases and J dropped 2 bases, with 9 bases sitting between them. Germline lookup yields CDR1 SGHRS and CDR2 YFSETQ. The CDR3 sequence: CASSRTGNTEAFF. The CDR3 DNA reads TGCGCCAGCAGCAGAACAGGAAACACTGAAGCTTTCTTT.